These 21 T cell receptor beta chains were sequenced from one sample in a study of shared clonotypes between healthy human individuals. TCRdb's table, derived via immunoSEQ multiplex PCR, lists solely in-frame clones and lacks some. This repertoire shows under 2,500,000 clones, approximately 96% found once; its top ten account for 0.1% to 0.15%. What was sequenced was naive CD4+ T cells sorted from blood. Indicated subset: CD45RA+ positively selected. The source of these receptors is a man aged 18 to 30 in good health.

The chain employs TRBV10-3 and TRBJ2-2, with 10 bases matching TRBD2. The CDR3 spans 16 residues. V shed 7 bases, J shed 4 bases, and the junction held 9 bases outside the gene matches. The germline V gene encodes CDR1 ENHRY and CDR2 SYGVKD. In DNA, the CDR3 is TGTGCCATCAAAGCGTCCAGCGGGAGGGTCACCGGGGAGCTGTTTTTT. Residues: CAIKASSGRVTGELFF.

The gene calls are TRBV28 and TRBJ2-7; 10 positions match TRBD1. Germline trimming cut 1 base from V and 4 bases from J; bases unmatched to any gene: 7. The CDR3 is 16 residues long. Germline V gene sequence: CDR1 MDHEN, CDR2 SYDVKM. In DNA, the CDR3 is TGTGCCAGCAGTTTATCCGGGACAGGGGCCTTATACGAGCAGTACTTC. Residues: CASSLSGTGALYEQYF.

This sequence joins TRBV5-1 and TRBJ2-1, with TRBD1 identical over 7 bases. Germline CDR1 and CDR2: SGHRS and YFSETQ. The V gene end was trimmed by 1 base and the J gene end by 5 bases; junction bases not matched to a gene: 6. The CDR3 covers 15 residues. The CDR3 here is CASSLLGQEDNEQFF. In DNA form, the CDR3 reads TGCGCCAGCAGCTTGCTCGGACAGGAGGACAATGAGCAGTTCTTC. Full variable domain (outside the CDR3, taken from reference TRBV5-1 and TRBJ2-1): KAGVTQTPRYLIKTRGQQVTLSCSPISGHRSVSWYQQTPGQGLQFLFEYFSETQRNKGNFPGRFSGRQFSNSRSEMNVSTLELGDSALYLCASSLLGQEDNEQFFGPGTRLTVL.

The rearrangement links TRBV7-9 to TRBJ2-7; TRBD1 might be the D (5 bases). The CDR3 sequence is 14 residues long. Trimming cost V 3 bases and J 0 bases, with 9 bases left between them. CDR1 SEHNR and CDR2 FQNEAQ come from the germline V gene (reference sequence). DNA of the CDR3: TGTGCCAGCAGCTTTTCAGGGTTCTCCTACGAGCAGTACTTC. Translating it yields CASSFSGFSYEQYF.

The CDR3 sequence is CASSPPPGQSYGYTF. Here the CDR3 DNA reads TGTGCCAGCAGCCCACCACCGGGACAGAGTTATGGCTACACCTTC. The V gene is TRBV28, the J gene TRBJ1-2, with 7 bases matching TRBD1. This CDR3 spans 15 amino acids. The germline CDR1 and CDR2 sequences are MDHEN and SYDVKM. Trimming took 6 bases from V and 5 from J; bases not matched to a gene: 12.

Only one count was recorded for this clone. This chain joins TRBV6-5 and TRBJ2-5, with 9 positions matching TRBD1. Germline trimming cut 8 bases from V and 5 bases from J; bases unmatched to any gene: 9. Germline V CDR1 and CDR2: MNHEY, SVGAGI. The CDR3 extends over 14 amino acids. CDR3 sequence reads: CASVKQGAGETQYF. CDR3 coding DNA: TGTGCCAGCGTCAAACAGGGGGCGGGGGAGACCCAGTACTTC.

CDR3 coding DNA: TGTGCCATCAGTGAGCCCGAAAGACAGGGTAGAAAGACCCAGTACTTC. It codes for CAISEPERQGRKTQYF. V usage is TRBV10-3 and J usage is TRBJ2-5, with 7 bases that match TRBD1. Germline CDR1 is ENHRY and CDR2 is SYGVKD. Trimming took 2 bases from V and 6 from J; bases not matched to a gene: 12. The CDR3 runs to 16 residues.

The genes are TRBV29-1 and TRBJ2-1; 8 bases line up with TRBD2. Germline CDR1 is SQVTM and CDR2 is ANQGSEA. This CDR3 comprises 15 residues. The V and J ends lost 3 bases and 6 bases, in that order; junction bases with no gene match: 10. The DNA of the CDR3 is TGCAGCGTTGAGGATGGGGGACTAGGGTCCAATGAGCAGTTCTTC. Its protein is CSVEDGGLGSNEQFF.

This chain joins TRBV7-2 and TRBJ2-7; 13 nucleotides agree with TRBD2. This CDR3 is built from 15 residues. With 5 bases clipped from V and 4 bases from J, the junction kept 5 bases outside the gene matches. Germline loops: CDR1 SGHTA, CDR2 FQGNSA. DNA of the CDR3: TGTGCCAGCAGCGCGGGACTAGCGGGAATGTACGAGCAGTACTTC. This gives the protein CASSAGLAGMYEQYF.

The rearrangement uses TRBV27 and TRBJ2-1, with 11 bases that match TRBD2. The J segment lost 0 bases and the V segment lost 5 bases, leaving 15 bases of the junction unmatched. CDR1 MNHEY and CDR2 SMNVEV come from the germline V gene (reference sequence). The CDR3 sequence is 20 residues long. The CDR3 sequence: CASSRETSGTLGSSYNEQFF. DNA of the CDR3: TGTGCCAGCAGTCGCGAGACTAGCGGGACCCTTGGGAGCTCCTACAATGAGCAGTTCTTC.

The chain carries TRBV27 and TRBJ1-3, with D unclear. V shed 0 bases and J shed 0 bases, with 6 bases lying between them. Germline V gene data show CDR1 as MNHEY and CDR2 as SMNVEV (reference sequence). The length of the CDR3 is 15 residues. The chain's CDR3 is CASSLSGYSGNTIYF. The CDR3 DNA is TGTGCCAGCAGTTTATCAGGGTACTCTGGAAACACCATATATTTT.

Concerning this clone itself: This CDR3 is also generated by other DNA sequences in the sample. The gene calls are TRBV19 and TRBJ1-2, with D perhaps matching TRBD1 (6 bases). Germline V gene data show CDR1 as LNHDA and CDR2 as SQIVND (reference sequence). This CDR3 contains 13 residues. V lost 5 bases, J lost 2 bases, and 9 bases lay in between. For the CDR3, the DNA is TGTGCCAGTAGTCGGGGGCTCAACTATGGCTACACCTTC. Encoded protein: CASSRGLNYGYTF.

This CDR3 reads CASSPPVAGGLIDTQYF. In DNA form, the CDR3 reads TGCGCCAGCAGCCCTCCTGTTGCGGGGGGGCTGATAGATACGCAGTATTTT. The rearrangement joins TRBV5-1 to TRBJ2-3; 9 nucleotides match TRBD2. Germline CDR1 reads SGHRS; CDR2 reads YFSETQ. The ends lost 4 bases at V and 5 bases at J; junction bases unmatched: 14. The CDR3 runs 17 residues.

This clone is a singleton in its sample. The V call is TRBV5-1, the J call TRBJ2-1; weak D call: TRBD2 (6 bases). V lost 6 bases to trimming and J lost 1 base, with 14 bases between them. Germline V gives CDR1 SGHRS, CDR2 YFSETQ. There are 15 residues in the CDR3. This CDR3 reads CASTGSSASYNEQFF. CDR3 coding DNA: TGCGCCAGCACTGGGTCTAGCGCTTCCTACAATGAGCAGTTCTTC.

This clone appeared a few times. The CDR3 here is CASSQVGQGGYTF. CDR3 sequence (DNA): TGCGCCAGCAGCCAAGTGGGTCAGGGTGGCTACACCTTC. The rearrangement uses TRBV4-1 and TRBJ1-2; weak D call: TRBD1 (5 bases). CDR1 and CDR2 (germline): MGHRA, YSYEKL. The CDR3 extends over 13 amino acids. The V end lost 1 base, the J end lost 7 bases, and 10 bases lay between the germline ends.

In nucleotides, the CDR3 is TGCGCCAGCAGCTTGTTGGCTAGCGGGGGGCCCGCCTACGAGCAGTACTTC. Translation gives CASSLLASGGPAYEQYF. This chain uses TRBV5-1 with TRBJ2-7, with 11 bases lining up with TRBD2. Germline assignment: CDR1 SGHRS and CDR2 YFSETQ. V lost 1 base to trimming and J lost 2 bases; unmatched junction nucleotides: 8. The CDR3 sequence is 17 residues long.

The V gene is TRBV18, the J gene TRBJ2-7; TRBD2 might be the D (5 bases). This CDR3 is 12 amino acids long. Trimming pared 3 bases from V and 10 bases from J, leaving 13 bases between. CDR1 KGHSH and CDR2 LQKENI come from the germline V gene. The CDR3 protein is CASSPDGGQQYF. CDR3 sequence (DNA): TGTGCCAGCTCACCCGATGGCGGGCAACAGTACTTC.

The rearrangement joins TRBV6-5 to TRBJ1-3, with TRBD1 matching 9 bases. The CDR3 spans 15 residues. V lost 4 bases to trimming and J lost 2 bases; unmatched junction nucleotides: 3. Germline V lookup: CDR1 MNHEY, CDR2 SVGAGI. The CDR3 region is CASSSGQGPGNTIYF. For the CDR3, the DNA is TGTGCCAGCAGTTCGGGACAGGGCCCTGGAAACACCATATATTTT.

DNA of the CDR3: TGCGCCAGCAGCCACGGACTAGCGGGGAACACCGGGGAGCTGTTTTTT. Protein product: CASSHGLAGNTGELFF. V usage is TRBV5-1 and J usage is TRBJ2-2; 11 bases map to TRBD2. The V segment lost 4 bases and the J segment 1 base; nucleotides outside the gene matches: 3. The CDR3 loop spans 16 amino acids. Per germline, CDR1 SGHRS and CDR2 YFSETQ.

The genes are TRBV5-4 and TRBJ1-4; a possible D gene is TRBD1 (6 bases). The V and J ends lost 4 bases and 3 bases respectively, with 13 bases between them. Germline CDR1 SGHNT, CDR2 YYREEE (reference sequence). The CDR3 is made up of 15 amino acids. For the CDR3, the DNA is TGTGCCAGCAGCCTCCAACAGGGCTCTAATGAAAAACTGTTTTTT. Translation: CASSLQQGSNEKLFF.

The CDR3 nucleotides read TGTGCCAGCAGTACCGGGACAGCCGTTGGCTACACCTTC. Translated: CASSTGTAVGYTF. V is TRBV2 and J is TRBJ1-2; TRBD1 agrees at 7 bases. V gave up 5 bases and J gave up 7 bases; unmatched junction bases: 7. The CDR3 consists of 13 residues. Germline V CDR1 and CDR2: SNHLY, FYNNEI. Supplemented by reference TRBV2 and TRBJ1-2, the full variable domain reads EPEVTQTPSHQVTQMGQEVILRCVPISNHLYFYWYRQILGQKVEFLVSFYNNEISEKSEIFDDQFSVERPDGSNFTLKIRSTKLEDSAMYFCASSTGTAVGYTFGSGTRLTVV.